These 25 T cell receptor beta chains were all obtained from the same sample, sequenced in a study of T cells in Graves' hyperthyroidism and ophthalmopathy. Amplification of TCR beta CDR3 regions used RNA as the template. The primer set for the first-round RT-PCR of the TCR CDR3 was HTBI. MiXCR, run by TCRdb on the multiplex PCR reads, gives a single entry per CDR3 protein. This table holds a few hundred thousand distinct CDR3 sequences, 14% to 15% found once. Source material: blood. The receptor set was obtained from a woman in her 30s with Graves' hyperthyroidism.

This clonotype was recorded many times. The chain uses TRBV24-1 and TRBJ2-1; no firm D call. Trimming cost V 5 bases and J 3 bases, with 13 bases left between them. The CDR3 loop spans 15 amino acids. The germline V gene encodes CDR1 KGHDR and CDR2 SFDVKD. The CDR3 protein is CATSVAGQHYNEQFF. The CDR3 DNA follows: TGTGCCACCAGTGTCGCTGGGCAGCACTACAATGAGCAGTTCTTC.

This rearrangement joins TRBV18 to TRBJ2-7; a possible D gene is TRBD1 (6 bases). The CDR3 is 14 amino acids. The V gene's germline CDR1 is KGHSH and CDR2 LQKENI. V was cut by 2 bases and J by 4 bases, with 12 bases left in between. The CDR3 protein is CASSPGSGEYEQYF. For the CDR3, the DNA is TGTGCCAGCTCACCAGGTTCAGGGGAATACGAGCAGTACTTC.

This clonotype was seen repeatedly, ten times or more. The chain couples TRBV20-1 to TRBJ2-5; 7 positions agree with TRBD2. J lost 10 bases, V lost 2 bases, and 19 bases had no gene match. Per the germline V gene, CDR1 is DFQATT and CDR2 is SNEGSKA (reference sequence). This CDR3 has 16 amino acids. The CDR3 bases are TGCAGTGCTAGACCTAACTCCAAGCGGACCCGGGGGGACCAGTACTTC. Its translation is CSARPNSKRTRGDQYF.

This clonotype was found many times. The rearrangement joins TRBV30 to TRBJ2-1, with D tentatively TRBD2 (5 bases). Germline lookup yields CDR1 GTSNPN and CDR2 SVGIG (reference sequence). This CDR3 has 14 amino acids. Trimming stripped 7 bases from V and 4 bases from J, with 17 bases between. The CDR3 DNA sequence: TGTGCCTTACATTTGGGAGCGCAGTACAATGAGCAGTTCTTC. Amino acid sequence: CALHLGAQYNEQFF.

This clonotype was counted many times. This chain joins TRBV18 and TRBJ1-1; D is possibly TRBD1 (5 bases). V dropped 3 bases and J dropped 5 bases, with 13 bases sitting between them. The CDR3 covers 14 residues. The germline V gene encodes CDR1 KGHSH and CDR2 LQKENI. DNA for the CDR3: TGTGCCAGCTCACCGGGACTTATGACAACTGAAGCTTTCTTT. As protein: CASSPGLMTTEAFF.

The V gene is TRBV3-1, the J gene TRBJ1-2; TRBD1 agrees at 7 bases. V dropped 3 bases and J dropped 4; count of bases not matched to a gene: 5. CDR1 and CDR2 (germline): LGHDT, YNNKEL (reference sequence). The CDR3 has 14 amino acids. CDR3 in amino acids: CASSHQGQIYGYTF. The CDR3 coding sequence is TGTGCCAGCAGCCACCAGGGACAGATCTATGGCTACACCTTC.

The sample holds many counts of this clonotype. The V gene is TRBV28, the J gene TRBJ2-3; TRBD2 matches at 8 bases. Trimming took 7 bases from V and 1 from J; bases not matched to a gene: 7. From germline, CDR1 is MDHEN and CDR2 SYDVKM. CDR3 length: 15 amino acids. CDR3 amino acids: CASNPQTSGTDTQYF. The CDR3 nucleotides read TGTGCCAGCAACCCTCAGACTAGCGGCACAGATACGCAGTATTTT.

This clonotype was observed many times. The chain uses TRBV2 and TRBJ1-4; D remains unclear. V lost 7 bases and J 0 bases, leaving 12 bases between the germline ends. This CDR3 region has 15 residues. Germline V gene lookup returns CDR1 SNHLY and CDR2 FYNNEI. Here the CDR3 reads CASMIQEATNEKLFF. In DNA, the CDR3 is TGTGCCAGCATGATCCAGGAGGCAACTAATGAAAAACTGTTTTTT.

The CDR3 spells CASSSSGSSYEQFF. CDR3 DNA: TGTGCCAGCAGTTCCAGTGGAAGCTCCTACGAGCAGTTCTTC. This rearrangement joins TRBV6-9 to TRBJ2-7, with unresolved D. Judging by the DNA end, TRBJ2-1 fits better; the J call may be wrong. This CDR3 region has 14 residues. The germline CDR1 and CDR2 sequences are MNHGY and SVAAGI.

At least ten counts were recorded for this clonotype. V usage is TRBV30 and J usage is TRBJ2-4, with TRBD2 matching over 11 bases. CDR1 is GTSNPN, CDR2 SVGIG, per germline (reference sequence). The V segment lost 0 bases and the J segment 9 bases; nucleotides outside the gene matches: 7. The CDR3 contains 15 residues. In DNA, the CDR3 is TGTGCCTGGAGTGTATCTAGCGGGAGGCCCTTCATTCAGTACTTC. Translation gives CAWSVSSGRPFIQYF. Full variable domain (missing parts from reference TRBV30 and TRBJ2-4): SQTIHQWPATLVQPVGSPLSLECTVEGTSNPNLYWYRQAAGRGLQLLFYSVGIGQISSEVPQNLSASRPQDRQFILSSKKLLLSDSGFYLCAWSVSSGRPFIQYFGAGTRLSVL.

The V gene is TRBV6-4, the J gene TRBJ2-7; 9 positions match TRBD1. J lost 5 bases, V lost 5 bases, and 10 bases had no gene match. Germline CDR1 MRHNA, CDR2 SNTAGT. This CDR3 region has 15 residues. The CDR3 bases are TGTGCCAGCAGTTACCCGGGACAGGGTCTCCACGAGCAGTACTTC. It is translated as CASSYPGQGLHEQYF.

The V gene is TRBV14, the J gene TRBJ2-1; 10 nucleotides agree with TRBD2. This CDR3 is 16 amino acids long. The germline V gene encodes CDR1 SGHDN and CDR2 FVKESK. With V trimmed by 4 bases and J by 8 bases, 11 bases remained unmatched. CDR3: CASSRPLAGVLDEQFF. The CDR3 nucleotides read TGTGCCAGCAGCCGGCCGCTAGCGGGAGTACTCGATGAGCAGTTCTTC. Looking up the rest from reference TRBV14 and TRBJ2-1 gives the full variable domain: EAGVTQFPSHSVIEKGQTVTLRCDPISGHDNLYWYRRVMGKEIKFLLHFVKESKQDESGMPNNRFLAERTGGTYSTLKVQPAELEDSGVYFCASSRPLAGVLDEQFFGPGTRLTVL.

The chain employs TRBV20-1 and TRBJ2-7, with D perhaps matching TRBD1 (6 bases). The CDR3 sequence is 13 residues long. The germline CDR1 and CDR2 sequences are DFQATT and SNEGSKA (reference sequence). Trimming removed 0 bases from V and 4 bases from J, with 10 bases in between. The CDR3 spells CSAREGGPYEQYF. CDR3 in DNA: TGCAGTGCTAGAGAAGGGGGTCCGTACGAGCAGTACTTC.

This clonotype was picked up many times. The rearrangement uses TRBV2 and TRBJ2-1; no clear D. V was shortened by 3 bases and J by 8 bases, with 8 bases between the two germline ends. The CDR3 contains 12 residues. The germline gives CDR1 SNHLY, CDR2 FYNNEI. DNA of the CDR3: TGTGCCAGCAGTGAGATCAGTTATGAGCAGTTCTTC. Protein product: CASSEISYEQFF.

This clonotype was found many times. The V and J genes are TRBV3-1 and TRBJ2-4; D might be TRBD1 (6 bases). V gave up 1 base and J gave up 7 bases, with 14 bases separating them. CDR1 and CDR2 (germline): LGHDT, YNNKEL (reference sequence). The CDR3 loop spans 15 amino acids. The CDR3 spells CASSQVAQGGNIQYF. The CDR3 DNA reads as TGTGCCAGCAGCCAAGTCGCACAGGGTGGTAACATTCAGTACTTC. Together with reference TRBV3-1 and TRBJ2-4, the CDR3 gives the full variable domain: DTAVSQTPKYLVTQMGNDKSIKCEQNLGHDTMYWYKQDSKKFLKIMFSYNNKELIINETVPNRFSPKSPDKAHLNLHINSLELGDSAVYFCASSQVAQGGNIQYFGAGTRLSVL.

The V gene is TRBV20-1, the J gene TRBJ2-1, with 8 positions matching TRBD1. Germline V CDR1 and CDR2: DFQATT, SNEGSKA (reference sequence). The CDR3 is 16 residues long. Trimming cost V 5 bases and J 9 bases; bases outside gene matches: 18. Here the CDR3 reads CSAGRTGLQEWGEQFF. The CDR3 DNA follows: TGCAGTGCTGGGAGGACAGGGCTACAAGAGTGGGGTGAGCAGTTCTTC.

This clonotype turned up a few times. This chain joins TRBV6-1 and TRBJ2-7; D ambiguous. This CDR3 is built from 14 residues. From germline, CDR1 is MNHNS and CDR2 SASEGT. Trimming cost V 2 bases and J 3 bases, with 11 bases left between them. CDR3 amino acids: CASSEPASYYEQYF. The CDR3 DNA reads TGTGCCAGCAGTGAACCCGCCAGCTACTACGAGCAGTACTTC.

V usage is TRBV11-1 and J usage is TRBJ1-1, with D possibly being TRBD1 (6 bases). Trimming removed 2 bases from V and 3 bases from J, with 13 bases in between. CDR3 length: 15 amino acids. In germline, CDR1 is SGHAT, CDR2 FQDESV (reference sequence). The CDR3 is CASSLKTGLDTEAFF. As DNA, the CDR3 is TGTGCCAGCAGCTTAAAGACAGGTCTGGACACTGAAGCTTTCTTT.

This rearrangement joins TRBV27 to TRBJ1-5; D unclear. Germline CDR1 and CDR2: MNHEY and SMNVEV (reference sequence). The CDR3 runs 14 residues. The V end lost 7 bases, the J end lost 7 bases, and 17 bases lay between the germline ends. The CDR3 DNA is TGTGCCAGCAAAGCTCTGGCAGTAGGGCAGCCCCAGCATTTT. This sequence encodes CASKALAVGQPQHF.

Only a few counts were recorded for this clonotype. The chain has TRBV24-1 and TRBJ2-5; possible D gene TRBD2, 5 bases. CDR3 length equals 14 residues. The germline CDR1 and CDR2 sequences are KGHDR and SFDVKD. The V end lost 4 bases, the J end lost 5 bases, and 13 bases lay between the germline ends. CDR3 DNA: TGTGCCACCAGTGACCCCCTAGGACTGGAGACCCAGTACTTC. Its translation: CATSDPLGLETQYF.

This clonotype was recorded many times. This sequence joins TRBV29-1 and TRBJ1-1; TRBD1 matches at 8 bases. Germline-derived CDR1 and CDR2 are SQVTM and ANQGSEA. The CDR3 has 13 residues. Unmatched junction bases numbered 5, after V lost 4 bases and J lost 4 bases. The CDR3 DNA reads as TGCAGCGTTGCGGACAGGGTCGGCACTGAAGCTTTCTTT. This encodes CSVADRVGTEAFF.

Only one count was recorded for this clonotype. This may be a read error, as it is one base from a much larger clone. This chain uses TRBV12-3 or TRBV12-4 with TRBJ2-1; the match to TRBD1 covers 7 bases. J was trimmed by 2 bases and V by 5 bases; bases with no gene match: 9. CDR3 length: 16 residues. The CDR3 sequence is CASSPKGQSPYNEQFF. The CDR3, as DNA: TGTGCCAGCAGTCCGAAGGGACAGAGCCCCTACAATGAGCAGTTCTTC.

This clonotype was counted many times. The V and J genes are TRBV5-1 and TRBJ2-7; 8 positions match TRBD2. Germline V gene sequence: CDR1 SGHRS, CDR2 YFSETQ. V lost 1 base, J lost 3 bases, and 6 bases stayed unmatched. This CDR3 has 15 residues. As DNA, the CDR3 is TGCGCCAGCAGCTTGAGCGGGGGCCAGGGCTACGAGCAGTACTTC. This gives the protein CASSLSGGQGYEQYF.

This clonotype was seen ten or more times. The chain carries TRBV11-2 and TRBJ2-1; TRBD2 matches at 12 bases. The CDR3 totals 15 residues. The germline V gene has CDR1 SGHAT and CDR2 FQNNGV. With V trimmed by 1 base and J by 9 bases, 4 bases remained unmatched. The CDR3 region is CASSLGLAGVFEQFF. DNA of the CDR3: TGTGCCAGCAGCTTAGGACTAGCGGGAGTATTTGAGCAGTTCTTC.

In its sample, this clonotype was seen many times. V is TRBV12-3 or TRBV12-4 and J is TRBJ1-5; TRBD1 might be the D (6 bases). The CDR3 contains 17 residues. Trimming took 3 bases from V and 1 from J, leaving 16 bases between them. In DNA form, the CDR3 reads TGTGCCAGCAGTTTCAGGGGACAAATTCAGAGCAATCAGCCCCAGCATTTT. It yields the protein CASSFRGQIQSNQPQHF.